Below are 8 T cell receptor beta chains sequenced from a single sample in a study of T cell changes during pregnancy in multiple sclerosis. Sequenced by immunoSEQ multiplex PCR; TCRdb stores in-frame clones only, minus some. Altogether 55,000 to 75,000 clones are present, 90% to 95% being singletons, with the ten largest covering about 2.2%. The material sequenced was peripheral blood, taken in the third trimester of pregnancy. Every receptor here comes from a female donor in good health, enrolled as a control in a pregnancy study.

This chain links TRBV7-2 with TRBJ1-1, with D maybe TRBD1 (6 bases). The germline V gene encodes CDR1 SGHTA and CDR2 FQGNSA. Trimming took 5 bases from V and 11 from J, leaving 21 bases between them. This CDR3 has 14 amino acids. CDR3 in DNA: TGTGCCAGCAGCCACCAATGGGGACAACCCGCGGCTTTCTTT. Its translation is CASSHQWGQPAAFF.

The chain combines TRBV11-3 with TRBJ2-7; D gene unclear. This CDR3 has 14 residues. The V end was cut by 2 bases, the J end by 4 bases, with 12 bases between. Germline CDR1 and CDR2: SGHNT and YENEEA. As DNA, the CDR3 is TGTGCCAGCAGCTTATTTACCAGTTCTTACGAGCAGTACTTC. This gives the protein CASSLFTSSYEQYF.

The table lists this clone with a count of one. The rearrangement uses TRBV18 and TRBJ2-7, with 8 bases lining up with TRBD1. CDR3 length equals 13 residues. J gave up 5 bases and V 3 bases, and 3 bases lay outside the gene matches. CDR1 and CDR2 (germline): KGHSH, LQKENI. CDR3 DNA sequence: TGTGCCAGCTCACCTGGACAGGGCAACGAGCAGTACTTC. Protein product: CASSPGQGNEQYF.

This chain links TRBV5-5 with TRBJ2-3; possible D gene TRBD1, 6 bases. Germline CDR1 SGHKS, CDR2 YYEKEE (reference sequence). V was trimmed by 5 bases and J by 0 bases, leaving 25 bases between them. The CDR3 totals 19 residues. The CDR3 loop is CASSPESLPGTSSTDTQYF. The CDR3 region has the DNA TGTGCCAGCAGTCCCGAATCCCTTCCCGGGACATCGAGCACAGATACGCAGTATTTT.

CDR3 nucleotide sequence: TGTGCCAGCAGCTTAGCGACTGGCGGCCCCTACGAGCAGTACTTC. Its translation: CASSLATGGPYEQYF. The chain couples TRBV7-2 to TRBJ2-7, with unresolved D. This CDR3 is 15 amino acids long. Germline V gene data show CDR1 as SGHTA and CDR2 as FQGNSA. Trimming took 0 bases from V and 2 from J, leaving 11 bases between them.

The CDR3 here is CASSLLMNTEAFF. CDR3 sequence (DNA): TGTGCCAGCAGTCTCCTTATGAACACTGAAGCTTTCTTT. This rearrangement joins TRBV28 to TRBJ1-1; no clear D gene. The CDR3 spans 13 residues. Trimming shortened V by 5 bases and J by 0 bases, and 7 bases separated the two germline ends. Germline values: CDR1 MDHEN, CDR2 SYDVKM.

CDR3 in amino acids: CASTARTSAQETQYF. CDR3 in DNA: TGTGCCAGTACCGCCCGGACTAGCGCCCAAGAGACCCAGTACTTC. The chain has TRBV19 and TRBJ2-5; TRBD2 matches at 9 bases. This CDR3 has 15 amino acids. The V segment lost 7 bases and the J segment 1 base; nucleotides outside the gene matches: 7. The germline gives CDR1 LNHDA, CDR2 SQIVND (reference sequence).

The chain carries TRBV5-6 and TRBJ1-4, with D perhaps matching TRBD1 (6 bases). The CDR3 extends over 16 amino acids. CDR1 SGHDT and CDR2 YYEEEE come from the germline V gene. V lost 1 base, J lost 8 bases, and 18 bases lay in between. The chain's CDR3 is CASSLFLAGEGEKLFF. CDR3 nucleotide sequence: TGTGCCAGCAGCTTGTTCTTGGCAGGGGAAGGGGAAAAACTGTTTTTT. Full variable domain (outside the CDR3, taken from reference TRBV5-6 and TRBJ1-4): DAGVTQSPTHLIKTRGQQVTLRCSPKSGHDTVSWYQQALGQGPQFIFQYYEEEERQRGNFPDRFSGHQFPNYSSELNVNALLLGDSALYLCASSLFLAGEGEKLFFGSGTQLSVL.